The 30 T cell receptor beta chains below were found in one sample sequenced in a study of blood T cell repertoires in COVID-19. Profiled with immunoSEQ multiplex PCR; TCRdb holds only in-frame clones, not every one. The top ten clones hold roughly a third of a sample with 55,000 to 75,000 clones, 70% to 80% of them seen once. The sequencing input was peripheral blood. Receptors were obtained from a woman aged 70-85 years with acute or convalescent COVID-19.

The V gene is TRBV18, the J gene TRBJ1-3; D is possibly TRBD1 (5 bases). The germline V gene has CDR1 KGHSH and CDR2 LQKENI. Trimming removed 1 base at V and 8 bases at J, with 6 bases between. This CDR3 spans 12 amino acids. The CDR3 loop is CASSPRGDTIYF. The CDR3 nucleotides are TGTGCCAGCTCACCACGGGGGGACACCATATATTTT.

V usage is TRBV7-2 and J usage is TRBJ2-3, with a weak D call TRBD1 (5 bases). V was shortened by 5 bases and J by 3 bases, with 15 bases between the two germline ends. The CDR3 has 15 residues. The germline gives CDR1 SGHTA, CDR2 FQGNSA. As DNA, the CDR3 is TGTGCCAGCAGCGCGATGGCCAGGGTGACAGATACGCAGTATTTT. It codes for CASSAMARVTDTQYF.

There are a few counts of this clone. V usage is TRBV7-2 and J usage is TRBJ2-7, with 11 bases lining up with TRBD2. CDR3 size: 18 residues. Germline V CDR1 and CDR2: SGHTA, FQGNSA. J gave up 2 bases and V 0 bases, and 9 bases lay outside the gene matches. The CDR3 nucleotides read TGTGCCAGCAGCTTAGCGTCCCTAGCGGGGGGCCCCCCCTACGAGCAGTACTTC. It specifies CASSLASLAGGPPYEQYF.

This clone was found a few times. V gene TRBV5-4 combines with J gene TRBJ2-7; 8 bases line up with TRBD1. CDR1 SGHNT and CDR2 YYREEE come from the germline V gene (reference sequence). After removal of 4 bases from V and 7 bases from J, the junction contained 7 bases not matched to a gene. The CDR3 covers 13 residues. The CDR3 DNA reads as TGTGCCAGCAGCACGACAGGGGCCGGGGAGCAGTACTTC. It specifies CASSTTGAGEQYF.

This CDR3 reads CASSRWESNEKLFF. The DNA of the CDR3 is TGTGCCAGCAGCCGTTGGGAGTCTAATGAAAAACTGTTTTTT. J is TRBJ1-4 and V is TRBV3-1 (or the pseudogene TRBV3-2); D is ambiguous. Germline-derived CDR1 and CDR2 are LGHDT and YNNKEL (reference sequence). Trimming stripped 4 bases from V and 3 bases from J, with 9 bases between. This CDR3 has 14 residues.

This clone has only a few counts. CDR3 nucleotide sequence: TGCAGTGCTAGTTTGGACAGGGATAAAGTCGAGCAGTACTTC. Translation: CSASLDRDKVEQYF. The chain carries TRBV20-1 and TRBJ2-7; TRBD1 matches at 8 bases. Germline assignment: CDR1 DFQATT and CDR2 SNEGSKA (reference sequence). V shed 3 bases and J 6 bases; nucleotides not matched to a gene: 10. The CDR3 runs 14 residues.

The CDR3 region is CASSPSSVEAFF. CDR3 in DNA: TGTGCCAGCAGCCCCTCCTCCGTTGAAGCTTTCTTT. The genes are TRBV16 and TRBJ1-1; D remains ambiguous. The CDR3 has 12 residues. Germline assignment: CDR1 KGHSY and CDR2 FQNENV. Trimming stripped 4 bases from V and 7 bases from J, with 10 bases between.

The rearrangement uses TRBV9 and TRBJ2-1, with TRBD2 matching over 11 bases. Per the germline V gene, CDR1 is SGDLS and CDR2 is YYNGEE. The CDR3 has 18 amino acids. The J segment lost 7 bases and the V segment lost 3 bases, leaving 15 bases of the junction unmatched. CDR3 in amino acids: CASSARVTSGSPRNEQFF. In DNA, the CDR3 is TGTGCCAGCAGCGCGCGCGTTACTAGCGGGAGCCCCCGGAATGAGCAGTTCTTC. Together with reference TRBV9 and TRBJ2-1, the CDR3 gives the full variable domain: DSGVTQTPKHLITATGQRVTLRCSPRSGDLSVYWYQQSLDQGLQFLIQYYNGEERAKGNILERFSAQQFPDLHSELNLSSLELGDSALYFCASSARVTSGSPRNEQFFGPGTRLTVL.

The chain joins TRBV19 to TRBJ1-1, with 9 positions matching TRBD1. The germline CDR1 and CDR2 sequences are LNHDA and SQIVND (reference sequence). Trimming at V came to 3 bases and at J to 10 bases, leaving 9 bases not matched to a gene. The CDR3 has 14 residues. Here the CDR3 reads CASSIGQGKRSAFF. CDR3 bases: TGTGCCAGTAGTATCGGACAGGGGAAGAGATCAGCTTTCTTT.

The chain carries TRBV10-3 and TRBJ2-3; D gene ambiguous. The CDR3 extends over 15 amino acids. Between the trimmed V and J ends, which lost 4 bases and 3 bases, there was a span of 14 bases. Germline V gene lookup returns CDR1 ENHRY and CDR2 SYGVKD. CDR3 loop: CAISVSAVATDTQYF. CDR3 sequence (DNA): TGTGCCATCAGTGTCTCCGCGGTCGCTACAGATACGCAGTATTTT.

J is TRBJ1-2 and V is TRBV7-2; 8 bases line up with TRBD1. J was trimmed by 2 bases and V by 1 base; bases with no gene match: 0. Germline V gene lookup returns CDR1 SGHTA and CDR2 FQGNSA. The CDR3 length is 14 residues. DNA for the CDR3: TGTGCCAGCAGCTTAGGGACAGGGAACTATGGCTACACCTTC. It translates to CASSLGTGNYGYTF. Supplemented by reference TRBV7-2 and TRBJ1-2, the full variable domain reads GAGVSQSPSNKVTEKGKDVELRCDPISGHTALYWYRQSLGQGLEFLIYFQGNSAPDKSGLPSDRFSAERTGGSVSTLTIQRTQQEDSAVYLCASSLGTGNYGYTFGSGTRLTVV.

The V and J genes are TRBV4-2 and TRBJ1-1, with D possibly being TRBD1 (6 bases). The CDR3 length is 14 residues. Trimming removed 0 bases from V and 6 bases from J, with 11 bases in between. Germline CDR1 and CDR2: LGHNA and YNFKEQ. The CDR3 loop is CASSQDSGGAEAFF. The CDR3 nucleotides read TGTGCCAGCAGCCAAGATTCGGGGGGCGCTGAAGCTTTCTTT.

This chain joins TRBV29-1 and TRBJ1-2; D unclear. The CDR3 loop spans 13 amino acids. Germline values: CDR1 SQVTM, CDR2 ANQGSEA. Trimming shortened V by 1 base and J by 4 bases, and 10 bases separated the two germline ends. The CDR3 spells CSVEGGQGYGYTF. CDR3 DNA sequence: TGCAGCGTTGAAGGAGGCCAAGGCTATGGCTACACCTTC. The whole variable domain, filled in from reference TRBV29-1 and TRBJ1-2, reads SAVISQKPSRDICQRGTSLTIQCQVDSQVTMMFWYRQQPGQSLTLIATANQGSEATYESGFVIDKFPISRPNLTFSTLTVSNMSPEDSSIYLCSVEGGQGYGYTFGSGTRLTVV.

The rearrangement links TRBV5-4 to TRBJ1-1, with D unclear. Germline CDR1 is SGHNT and CDR2 is YYREEE (reference sequence). The CDR3 spans 14 residues. V lost 4 bases to trimming and J lost 0 bases, with 10 bases between them. DNA for the CDR3: TGTGCCAGCAGCATGGGAGCCTTGAACACTGAAGCTTTCTTT. Amino acid sequence: CASSMGALNTEAFF.

CDR3 region: CASSPGTGSEKLFF. The CDR3 coding sequence is TGCGCCAGCAGCCCCGGGACAGGGTCCGAAAAACTGTTTTTT. The rearrangement uses TRBV5-1 and TRBJ1-4; 9 nucleotides align to TRBD1. Germline V gene lookup returns CDR1 SGHRS and CDR2 YFSETQ. V shed 4 bases and J 8 bases; nucleotides not matched to a gene: 6. The CDR3 loop spans 14 amino acids.

This chain links TRBV11-1 with TRBJ1-2, with a possible D match to TRBD1 (5 bases). The V gene's germline CDR1 is SGHAT and CDR2 FQDESV (reference sequence). This CDR3 contains 15 residues. V dropped 1 base and J dropped 1 base, with 10 bases sitting between them. The CDR3 is CASSLGTPINYGYTF. Here the CDR3 DNA reads TGTGCCAGCAGCTTAGGGACACCGATTAACTATGGCTACACCTTC.

V and J are TRBV7-6 and TRBJ2-3, with 11 bases identical to TRBD2. The J segment lost 6 bases and the V segment lost 1 base, leaving 6 bases of the junction unmatched. The CDR3 spans 16 residues. Germline-derived CDR1 and CDR2 are SGHVS and FNYEAQ. The CDR3 DNA is TGTGCCAGCAGCTTAGGGGCTAGCGGGGGGTACGATACGCAGTATTTT. Protein sequence: CASSLGASGGYDTQYF.

In the case of this clone: A far bigger clonotype differs at one base, so this is likely a read error. The chain carries TRBV9 and TRBJ1-1; no definite D call. The CDR3 extends over 13 amino acids. The ends were cut back, 0 bases at V and 6 bases at J, with 9 bases in the middle. The germline gives CDR1 SGDLS, CDR2 YYNGEE. The CDR3 reads CASSVGQDSEAFF. CDR3 DNA: TGTGCCAGCAGCGTAGGGCAGGACTCTGAAGCTTTCTTT.

The chain uses TRBV19 and TRBJ1-6; D gene uncertain. The CDR3 is 15 amino acids. Trimming shortened V by 6 bases and J by 0 bases, and 9 bases separated the two germline ends. The germline V gene encodes CDR1 LNHDA and CDR2 SQIVND (reference sequence). The DNA for the CDR3 is TGTGCCAGTAGCTATACGAGCTCCTATAATTCACCCCTCCACTTT. Translating gives CASSYTSSYNSPLHF.

J is TRBJ1-4 and V is TRBV5-4, with D unresolved. The CDR3 totals 16 residues. V was clipped by 0 bases and J by 1 base, with 10 bases between them. The germline V gene encodes CDR1 SGHNT and CDR2 YYREEE (reference sequence). CDR3 nucleotide sequence: TGTGCCAGCAGCTTGGCGGGGATCGGAACTAATGAAAAACTGTTTTTT. Protein: CASSLAGIGTNEKLFF.

This chain links TRBV19 with TRBJ2-7, with D possibly being TRBD1 (6 bases). Germline V lookup: CDR1 LNHDA, CDR2 SQIVND (reference sequence). The CDR3 consists of 14 residues. The germline V and J ends were trimmed by 10 bases and 3 bases, with 19 bases remaining between them. CDR3 protein: CATSRQVGNYEQYF. The CDR3 DNA reads as TGTGCCACTTCTAGACAGGTAGGAAACTACGAGCAGTACTTC.

CDR3 DNA sequence: TGTGCCAGTACCAAGAGGACAGGGGACGGCTACACCTTC. Amino acid sequence: CASTKRTGDGYTF. V gene TRBV19 combines with J gene TRBJ1-2; 9 positions agree with TRBD1. CDR1 LNHDA and CDR2 SQIVND come from the germline V gene (reference sequence). CDR3 length: 13 amino acids. V lost 7 bases to trimming and J lost 8 bases; unmatched junction nucleotides: 8. Filled out from reference TRBV19 and TRBJ1-2, the complete variable domain reads DGGITQSPKYLFRKEGQNVTLSCEQNLNHDAMYWYRQDPGQGLRLIYYSQIVNDFQKGDIAEGYSVSREKKESFPLTVTSAQKNPTAFYLCASTKRTGDGYTFGSGTRLTVV.

This rearrangement joins TRBV5-4 to TRBJ2-1; 11 bases are a match to TRBD2. This CDR3 has 16 residues. Trimming removed 0 bases from V and 4 bases from J; junction bases left unmatched: 3. Germline V gene lookup returns CDR1 SGHNT and CDR2 YYREEE (reference sequence). The CDR3 DNA is TGTGCCAGCAGCTTGGTGGGACTAGCGGAATACAATGAGCAGTTCTTC. Amino acids: CASSLVGLAEYNEQFF.

The chain uses TRBV5-1 and TRBJ2-1; a weak D match, TRBD1 (5 bases). The CDR3 contains 14 residues. Germline V CDR1 and CDR2: SGHRS, YFSETQ. V lost 10 bases to trimming and J lost 5 bases, with 19 bases between them. CDR3 nucleotide sequence: TGCGCCGGTAAACCCGGGCCCAGGGACAATGAGCAGTTCTTC. It codes for CAGKPGPRDNEQFF.

The chain couples TRBV11-3 to TRBJ2-1; the D gene is possibly TRBD1 (6 bases). V gave up 5 bases and J gave up 4 bases, with 18 bases separating them. The germline CDR1 and CDR2 sequences are SGHNT and YENEEA. The CDR3 contains 16 residues. This CDR3 reads CASSLAGTSSYNEQFF. In DNA form, the CDR3 reads TGTGCCAGCAGCCTCGCCGGGACATCGTCGTACAATGAGCAGTTCTTC.

V and J are TRBV5-1 and TRBJ2-7, with TRBD2 as a possible D gene (5 bases). V lost 4 bases and J 7 bases, leaving 21 bases between the germline ends. This CDR3 contains 15 residues. Germline V gene data show CDR1 as SGHRS and CDR2 as YFSETQ. CDR3 coding DNA: TGCGCCAGCAGCCTTACGAGGACTCCAGACCGGGAGCAGTACTTC. This translates into CASSLTRTPDREQYF.

The genes are TRBV11-2 and TRBJ2-7, with D unresolved. The V gene's germline CDR1 is SGHAT and CDR2 FQNNGV. The CDR3 is 13 amino acids. Trimming removed 4 bases at V and 4 bases at J, with 11 bases between. CDR3 bases: TGTGCCAGCAGCTACCAAAAACGGTACGAGCAGTACTTC. Translated: CASSYQKRYEQYF.

This clone showed up just a few times. V usage is TRBV9 and J usage is TRBJ1-5; D is ambiguous. The CDR3 contains 16 residues. Germline CDR1 SGDLS, CDR2 YYNGEE. V lost 2 bases and J 6 bases, leaving 18 bases between the germline ends. CDR3 region: CASSVGDPSYSQPQHF. Written as DNA, the CDR3 is TGTGCCAGCAGCGTTGGAGACCCTAGCTACAGTCAGCCCCAGCATTTT. The full variable domain, with the rest looked up from reference TRBV9 and TRBJ1-5, is DSGVTQTPKHLITATGQRVTLRCSPRSGDLSVYWYQQSLDQGLQFLIQYYNGEERAKGNILERFSAQQFPDLHSELNLSSLELGDSALYFCASSVGDPSYSQPQHFGDGTRLSIL.

The V call is TRBV25-1, the J call TRBJ2-3; no firm D call. CDR3 size: 11 residues. V dropped 5 bases and J dropped 6 bases, with 6 bases sitting between them. CDR1 MGHDK and CDR2 SYGVNS come from the germline V gene. In DNA, the CDR3 is TGTGCCAGCAGTTTTTCGGATACGCAGTATTTT. Protein sequence: CASSFSDTQYF. Looking up the rest from reference TRBV25-1 and TRBJ2-3 gives the full variable domain: EADIYQTPRYLVIGTGKKITLECSQTMGHDKMYWYQQDPGMELHLIHYSYGVNSTEKGDLSSESTVSRIRTEHFPLTLESARPSHTSQYLCASSFSDTQYFGPGTRLTVL.

V gene TRBV4-3 combines with J gene TRBJ2-1; 7 positions agree with TRBD2. Germline V CDR1 and CDR2: LGHNA, YSLEER. Trimming removed 0 bases from V and 3 bases from J; junction bases left unmatched: 5. The CDR3 runs 16 residues. The CDR3 is CASSQDGLADYNEQFF. In DNA, the CDR3 is TGCGCCAGCAGCCAAGACGGTCTAGCGGACTACAATGAGCAGTTCTTC.